This entry concerns a single TCR beta chain. Its antigen is still unknown. In the CD4+ fraction, cells were divided into CD45RA+ naive and CD45RA-negative memory subsets. The record originates from a study of shared clonotypes between healthy human individuals. Study as a whole: A donor's plate count was three for CD4 naive and three for CD4 memory; CD8 naive had two and CD8 memory one. Study conclusions and caveats: It was only blood that was sampled, and tissue repertoires likely differ.

The CDR3 is 15 residues long. Germline assignment: CDR1 MNHEY and CDR2 SMNVEV (reference sequence). V was pared by 5 bases and J by 3 bases, with 14 bases between. Data came from immunoSEQ multiplex PCR; TCRdb stores just in-frame clones and leaves some out. Of approximately 530,000 clones listed, about 96% were seen once; the top ten hold about 0.057%. The chain employs TRBV27 and TRBJ2-1; TRBD2 might be the D (5 bases). What was sequenced was naive CD4+ T cells sorted from blood. The sample's subset: CD45RA+ positively selected. The source of this sequence is a woman under 40 in good health. CDR3 nucleotides: TGTGCCAGCAGTCCCTGGGGTAGCGACTACAATGAGCAGTTCTTC. Amino acid sequence: CASSPWGSDYNEQFF.